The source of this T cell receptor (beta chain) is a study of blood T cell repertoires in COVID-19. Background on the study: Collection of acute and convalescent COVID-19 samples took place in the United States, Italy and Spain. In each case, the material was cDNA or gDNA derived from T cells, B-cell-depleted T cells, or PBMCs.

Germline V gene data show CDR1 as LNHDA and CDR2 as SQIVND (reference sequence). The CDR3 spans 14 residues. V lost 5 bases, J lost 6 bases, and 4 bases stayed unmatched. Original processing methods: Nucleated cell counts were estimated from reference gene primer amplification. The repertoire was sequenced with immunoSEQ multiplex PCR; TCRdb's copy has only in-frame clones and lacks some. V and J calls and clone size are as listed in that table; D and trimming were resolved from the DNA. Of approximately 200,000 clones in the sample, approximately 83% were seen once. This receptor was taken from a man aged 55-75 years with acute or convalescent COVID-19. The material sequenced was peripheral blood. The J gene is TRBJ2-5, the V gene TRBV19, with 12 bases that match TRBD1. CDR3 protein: CASSPWDRGQTQYF. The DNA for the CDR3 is TGTGCCAGTAGTCCCTGGGACAGGGGGCAGACCCAGTACTTC.